The sequence of this T cell receptor (beta chain) was determined in a study of CD8 T cells in ankylosing spondylitis. General study findings and limits: Reported data indicate significant enrichment of disease-linked clones within matched ankylosing spondylitis synovial fluid.

MiXCR, run by TCRdb on the 5' RACE reads, gives a single entry per CDR3 protein. The top ten hold approximately 0.61% of the sample, which has a few hundred thousand distinct CDR3 sequences, roughly a quarter seen once. This clonotype has ten or more counts. Its antigen remains unknown. The sample was blood, either unsorted or a sorted T cell fraction (not recorded which). The receptor was derived from a male donor with ankylosing spondylitis or in good health (not recorded which).

CDR3 DNA: TGTGCCAGCAGTTTCATGGGGGTTGTGGAGACCCAGTACTTC. Translation: CASSFMGVVETQYF. V is TRBV28 and J is TRBJ2-5; tentatively, D is TRBD1 or TRBD2 (5 bases each). CDR1 is MDHEN and CDR2 is SYDVKM in the germline V gene. The CDR3 contains 14 residues. The ends were cut back, 3 bases at V and 5 bases at J, with 13 bases in the middle.